There are a few counts of the clone carrying this TCR beta chain. Germline CDR1 is LGHNA and CDR2 is YSLEER. V gave up 0 bases and J gave up 7 bases, with 9 bases separating them. CDR3 length: 14 amino acids. This entry is derived from a study of blood T cells in healthy people across ages. Primers used in a second PCR of roughly 7 to 11 cycles were a sample-barcoded 5' primer and a J-beta primer mix. TCRdb reanalysed the 5' RACE reads using MiXCR and keeps one entry per CDR3 protein. The sample contains around 1.1 million distinct CDR3 sequences, 35% to 40% of which appear only once. Caucasian, healthy and from Russia, the donors were aged between roughly 6 and 95. Each donor gave roughly 10 milliliters of peripheral blood.

The sample comprised blood. The rearrangement uses TRBV4-3 and TRBJ1-4, with D unclear. The clonotype originates from a man aged 18 to 29 in good health. The CDR3 DNA is TGCGCCAGCAGCCAAGATCCTGGAATTGAAAAACTGTTTTTT. Its protein is CASSQDPGIEKLFF.